This T cell receptor beta chain was sequenced during a study of T cells after yellow fever vaccination (dated by TCRdb to between 2017 and 2020). Study-wide context: The SMART-Seq v4 Ultra Low Input RNA kit was used to prepare libraries from fractions with low cell numbers. Bulk TCR alpha and beta repertoires were sequenced longitudinally to track T-cell clones before and after primary and booster YFV17D yellow fever vaccination. Two healthy male donors, one aged 18 to 29 and one aged 30 to 40 years, made up the cohort. Blood was collected at multiple timepoints before and after primary and secondary immunization, and bulk PBMC replicates and cell subsets were isolated.

The CDR3 holds 14 amino acids from the cysteine to the phenylalanine. The CDR3 DNA has 42 bases and is translated from base 1. Per the germline V gene, SQVTM is the CDR1 and ANQGSEA is the CDR2. V is pared back by 7 bases and J by 2 bases, with 14 bases lying between the germline termini. This specimen's treatment or condition label, per the study, means: live attenuated yellow fever vaccine strain. At every blood-draw timepoint, two biological replicates of bulk PBMCs were collected. PBMCs were isolated from peripheral blood using a standard Ficoll-Paque protocol. RNA was extracted with TriZol from bulk PBMCs, CD4 and CD8 fractions, and dextramer-positive and dextramer-negative fractions. Worth noting for this clonotype: Its antigen is still unknown. Base qualities are not at hand, and no much larger clone is one base apart.

Points the paper makes about the study in general: A small fraction of clonotypes appeared in both the CD4 and CD8 compartments, likely as a result of convergent recombination. The secondary T-cell response was weaker than the primary response but faster, peaking on day 5 instead of day 15. Computational filtering was required because FACS-sorted repertoires could contain abundant contaminating clonotypes from the bulk population. After the booster, most of the clones that had expanded following primary vaccination were detected again (96% of CD4 and roughly 88% of CD8), which suggests that memory was broadly maintained. Because the study included only a couple of donors, the extent to which the findings can be generalized is limited.

TCR cDNA was made using 5'RACE template switching, a step that added a universal primer site and unique molecular identifiers. Priming for cDNA synthesis came from both the TCR alpha and TCR beta constant segments. Library amplification used two PCR steps, and the second PCR step added sample barcodes and sequencing adapters. Sequencing of libraries was performed on Illumina HiSeq 2500 (2x100 bp) or NovaSeq (2x150 bp). The authors' pipeline ran thus. MIGEC was used to demultiplex reads and collapse the reads into UMI consensus sequences, and MiXCR was used for V(D)J alignment. Clonotypes responding to the vaccine were identified with edgeR on replicate PBMC samples, with the criteria of FDR below 0.01 and a log2 fold change above 5 up to day 15. Each bulk clonotype was labeled CD4 or CD8 based on which sequenced repertoire, CD4 or CD8, contained the clonotype at higher abundance. TCRdb reanalyzed the raw reads on its own, using fastp at Q25 for trimming and MiXCR for clone calling, and kept in-frame beta chains. Every CDR3 protein is listed once, alongside the most common genes and DNA of its rows. In this record, the V and J calls reflect TCRdb's handling and not the investigators' own analysis. The sample table lists about 630,000 distinct CDR3 sequences, approximately 13% of them with a count of one. About 15% of the sample is taken by the ten largest.

Sequenced material: PBMCs, taken on the day of the yellow fever booster vaccination. The chain is assembled from TRBV29-1 and TRBJ2-2, with TRBD1 tentatively as D gene (5 bases match). The TCR sequence derives from a man aged 25-40 years who received the YFV17D yellow fever vaccine. The CDR3 region: CSALTRANTGELFF. The DNA sequence is given as TGCAGCGCCCTGACCAGGGCTAACACCGGGGAGCTGTTTTTT.